Each of the 3 T cell receptor delta chains below was sequenced from the same sample in a study of Vδ1+ human thymocytes. Study observations and caveats: Thymic TRG and TRD repertoires appeared highly polyclonal.

The template was reverse-transcribed extracted RNA. Multiplex PCR used pooled V-gene forward primers and a constant-region reverse primer to amplify CDR3s. TCRdb redid clone calling on the multiplex PCR reads using CATT. The sample holds roughly 56,000 delta-chain clones, about 14% seen once. The antigens these receptors bind are not known. Sequencing was done on a sample of Vdelta1+ gamma-delta thymocytes from the thymus. Noted subset: FACS-sorted CD3+ TCRalphabeta- TCRVdelta1+ TCRVdelta2- thymocytes. The source of these receptors is a girl younger than two who had congenital heart surgery.

There are a few counts of this clone. The J gene is TRDJ1, the V gene TRDV1; TRDD3 aligns across 9 bases. Germline CDR1 TSWWSYY, CDR2 QGS. The CDR3 length is 21 residues. J gave up 0 bases and V 1 base, and 18 bases lay outside the gene matches. CDR3 in DNA: TGTGCTCTTGGGGAACCCCTTATTTCCTATGCGGGGGATACTCACACCGATAAACTCATCTTT. Translating gives CALGEPLISYAGDTHTDKLIF.

V gene TRDV1 combines with J gene TRDJ1, with 7 bases aligning to TRDD3. This CDR3 is built from 20 residues. Per the germline V gene, CDR1 is TSWWSYY and CDR2 is QGS. V shed 3 bases and J 2 bases; nucleotides not matched to a gene: 21. The CDR3 region is CALGDRHRGLETWGTDKLIF. In DNA, the CDR3 is TGTGCTCTTGGGGATCGTCACCGGGGATTGGAGACCTGGGGGACCGATAAACTCATCTTT.

This clone was picked up a small number of times. This rearrangement joins TRDV1 to TRDJ1; maybe TRDD2 (5 bases). Trimming cost V 4 bases and J 0 bases, with 18 bases left between them. Germline V gene lookup returns CDR1 TSWWSYY and CDR2 QGS. The CDR3 is 17 residues long. The CDR3 region is CALGGTLLRSYTDKLIF. Here the CDR3 DNA reads TGTGCTCTTGGGGGGACCCTCCTGCGTTCCTACACCGATAAACTCATCTTT.